The rows below give T cell receptor beta chains drawn from one sample of a study of Ad26.COV2.S vaccination and SARS-CoV-2 variants. The repertoire was sequenced with immunoSEQ multiplex PCR; TCRdb's copy has only in-frame clones and lacks some. The repertoire holds some 460,000 clones, with roughly nine tenths as singletons. The starting material was peripheral blood, obtained in a trial of Ad26.COV2.S vaccine versus placebo. The receptors stem from a person between 18 and 59 years old who received the Ad26.COV2.S COVID-19 vaccine or a placebo. CDR3s include the opening cysteine and the closing phenylalanine or tryptophan. The D gene is left open where the match is weak. Size is stated for part of the rows, as once, few or many counts, or as a class when the clone is expanded.

cdr3_nt | cdr3_aa | cdr3_length | d_call | j_call | clone_size | v_call
TGTGCCAGCAGTGCAGACAGTAACTATGGCTACACCTTC | CASSADSNYGYTF | 13 | NA | TRBJ1-2 | NA | TRBV2
TGTGCCAGCAGCTTGGTCGATACGCAGTATTTT | CASSLVDTQYF | 11 | NA | TRBJ2-3 | NA | TRBV5-8
TGTGCCAGCAGCTTTTGGGCAACTAATGAAAAACTGTTTTTT | CASSFWATNEKLFF | 14 | NA | TRBJ1-4 | NA | TRBV11-2
TGTGCCAGCAGTTTCCGCAGTCAGAACACTGAAGCTTTCTTT | CASSFRSQNTEAFF | 14 | NA | TRBJ1-1 | NA | TRBV27
TGTGCCAGCCTCTCGCAAGCCTACGAGCAGTACTTC | CASLSQAYEQYF | 12 | NA | TRBJ2-7 | NA | TRBV6-5
TGTGCCAGTAGTATCGAGGGCGAGTATGGCTACACCTTC | CASSIEGEYGYTF | 13 | NA | TRBJ1-2 | once | TRBV19
TGTGCCTGGAGTTTCAGGGGCAATCAGCCCCAGCATTTT | CAWSFRGNQPQHF | 13 | NA | TRBJ1-5 | NA | TRBV30
TGTGCCAGCACTCGTTTGGCTCACCTGGGACCGGGGAGTGGCTACACCTTC | CASTRLAHLGPGSGYTF | 17 | NA | TRBJ1-2 | once | TRBV27
TGCGCCAGCAGTCGCATGGATTCCTTGTACGAGCAGTACTTC | CASSRMDSLYEQYF | 14 | NA | TRBJ2-7 | NA | TRBV5-1
TGTGCCAGTAGTGTAGCGGGAGCCGACTACGAGCAGTACTTC | CASSVAGADYEQYF | 14 | TRBD2 | TRBJ2-7 | NA | TRBV19
TGTGCCAGCAGTTCTCAGGGCGCTACAACTAATGAAAAACTGTTTTTT | CASSSQGATTNEKLFF | 16 | NA | TRBJ1-4 | few | TRBV27
TGCGCCAGCAGCTACGGGACTAGTAACGGGGAGCTGTTTTTT | CASSYGTSNGELFF | 14 | TRBD2 | TRBJ2-2 | NA | TRBV5-1
TGTGCCAGCAGTTTAGGTACTTTGGGCAGGTCGAATACGCAGTATTTT | CASSLGTLGRSNTQYF | 16 | NA | TRBJ2-3 | NA | TRBV28
TGTGCCAGTAGTATCCAGGGGTATGAGCAGTTCTTC | CASSIQGYEQFF | 12 | NA | TRBJ2-1 | NA | TRBV19
TGTGCTAGTGGTTCTTCGATTTACAATGAGCAGTTCTTC | CASGSSIYNEQFF | 13 | NA | TRBJ2-1 | NA | TRBV12-5
TGTGCCAGCAGTCCCCTTGGGACAGGGAGGAATCAGCCCCAGCATTTT | CASSPLGTGRNQPQHF | 16 | TRBD1 | TRBJ1-5 | NA | TRBV7-8
TGTGCCAGCAGTTTAAGAAACACCATATATTTT | CASSLRNTIYF | 11 | NA | TRBJ1-3 | NA | TRBV12-3/TRBV12-4
TGCGCCAGCAGCTTGGGGTTAGGAACGGTCGAGCAGTACTTC | CASSLGLGTVEQYF | 14 | NA | TRBJ2-7 | NA | TRBV5-1
TGTGCCAGCAGCAACGCAGGGAGGAAGTCCTACGAGCAGTACTTC | CASSNAGRKSYEQYF | 15 | NA | TRBJ2-7 | NA | TRBV6-2/TRBV6-3
TGTGCCAGCAGTAAACGAACCGCAACAGGGAACGCGTATGGAAACACCATATATTTT | CASSKRTATGNAYGNTIYF | 19 | NA | TRBJ1-3 | NA | TRBV6-2/TRBV6-3
TGTGCCAGCAGTTCCTTTGGGGGGGAAAAACTGTTTTTT | CASSSFGGEKLFF | 13 | NA | TRBJ1-4 | NA | TRBV25-1
TGTGCCAGCAGTAAACCCGGGACACCCGATACGCAGTATTTT | CASSKPGTPDTQYF | 14 | NA | TRBJ2-3 | NA | TRBV28
TGTGCTAGCAGCTTATTCCCCCTCGGGGGAGACTACAATGAGCAGTTCTTC | CASSLFPLGGDYNEQFF | 17 | NA | TRBJ2-1 | NA | TRBV7-7
TGTGCCAGCATGAGGGGGACAGGAAGCTCCTACGAGCAGTACTTC | CASMRGTGSSYEQYF | 15 | TRBD1 | TRBJ2-7 | NA | TRBV2
TGTGCCAGCAGCGTAGCCCCTCGTAATGAGCAGTTCTTC | CASSVAPRNEQFF | 13 | NA | TRBJ2-1 | once | TRBV9
TGTGCCAGCAGTTTATCTACAGGAATGAACACTGAAGCTTTCTTT | CASSLSTGMNTEAFF | 15 | NA | TRBJ1-1 | NA | TRBV27
TGTGCCAGCTCACCCACCGAGGGACTTTTGAACACTGAAGCTTTCTTT | CASSPTEGLLNTEAFF | 16 | NA | TRBJ1-1 | NA | TRBV18
TGTGCCAGCAGTGAATATGAGACAGGGGGTTTTGGCTATGGCTACACCTTC | CASSEYETGGFGYGYTF | 17 | TRBD1 | TRBJ1-2 | NA | TRBV25-1
TGTGCCAGCAGAGAATGGGACACGGATAACTATGGCTACACCTTC | CASREWDTDNYGYTF | 15 | NA | TRBJ1-2 | NA | TRBV2
TGTGCCATCAGTGCGAGCGGGGGTAATCAGCCCCAGCATTTT | CAISASGGNQPQHF | 14 | NA | TRBJ1-5 | NA | TRBV10-3
TGTGCCAGCAGCGGGGCCCTAGTCAGGTTCACAGATACGCAGTATTTT | CASSGALVRFTDTQYF | 16 | NA | TRBJ2-3 | NA | TRBV7-2
TGTGCCTGGAGTTGGGGGGGTTTGGAGCAGTACTTC | CAWSWGGLEQYF | 12 | TRBD2 | TRBJ2-7 | few | TRBV30
TGCGCCAGCAACAGACAGGTAGATAGCAATCAGCCCCAGCATTTT | CASNRQVDSNQPQHF | 15 | NA | TRBJ1-5 | NA | TRBV4-1
TGTGCCAGCAGCTTAACCATTTGGTCAGAGACCCAGTACTTC | CASSLTIWSETQYF | 14 | NA | TRBJ2-5 | NA | TRBV7-3
TGTGCCAGCAGGACAAGACAGGGCGGGAATGAGCAGTTCTTC | CASRTRQGGNEQFF | 14 | TRBD1 | TRBJ2-1 | NA | TRBV13
TGTGCCAGCAGCTTGGGAGACACCGGGGAGCTGTTTTTT | CASSLGDTGELFF | 13 | NA | TRBJ2-2 | NA | TRBV5-6
TGTGCCAGCTCACCATTGGGGGCTGCGGGTAGGACCCAGTACTTC | CASSPLGAAGRTQYF | 15 | NA | TRBJ2-5 | NA | TRBV18
TGTGCCAGCTCGACAGGGCTACAAGAGACCCAGTACTTC | CASSTGLQETQYF | 13 | TRBD1 | TRBJ2-5 | NA | TRBV18
TGTGCCAGCAGTTTAATGGGACAGACGAACACTGAAGCTTTCTTT | CASSLMGQTNTEAFF | 15 | TRBD1 | TRBJ1-1 | NA | TRBV27
TGTGCCAGCGGCGAACATGTAAACACTGAAGCTTTCTTT | CASGEHVNTEAFF | 13 | NA | TRBJ1-1 | NA | TRBV7-3
TGTGCCAGCAGCCAAGTTGGGGAGCGGGATACGCAGTATTTT | CASSQVGERDTQYF | 14 | NA | TRBJ2-3 | once | TRBV3-1/TRBV3-2
TGTGCCAGCAGCCCGGGACGTCTTTACTATGGCTACACCTTC | CASSPGRLYYGYTF | 14 | NA | TRBJ1-2 | NA | TRBV5-8
TGTGCAAGTCGCCTCTCCCGCCCAAAACAGGGGGCTTTCCGCTACGAGCAGTACTTC | CASRLSRPKQGAFRYEQYF | 19 | NA | TRBJ2-7 | NA | TRBV12-2
TGTGCCATTGGTAAACCAAAACCAACCGGGGAGCTGTTTTTT | CAIGKPKPTGELFF | 14 | NA | TRBJ2-2 | NA | TRBV28
TGTGCCAGCAGCGTAGGTAGCGGGTACTCCTACGAGCAGTACTTC | CASSVGSGYSYEQYF | 15 | TRBD2 | TRBJ2-7 | NA | TRBV9
TGCGCCAGCAGCCAAGAATTCGGACAGGGGCGATTCCCCTATGGCTACACCTTC | CASSQEFGQGRFPYGYTF | 18 | TRBD1 | TRBJ1-2 | NA | TRBV4-3
TGTGCCAGCAGCTTTAGGCAGGGGATCTGGAATGAGCAGTTCTTC | CASSFRQGIWNEQFF | 15 | NA | TRBJ2-1 | NA | TRBV7-8
TGTGCCAGCAATCGCCGGGCCCCCTGGGATCAGCCCCAGCATTTT | CASNRRAPWDQPQHF | 15 | NA | TRBJ1-5 | NA | TRBV6-5
TGTGCCAGCAGTGAGGGAGGCCCTCATCTTGGGTCCCAGCATTTT | CASSEGGPHLGSQHF | 15 | NA | TRBJ1-5 | few | TRBV6-1
TGTGCCAGCAGTACGCAGGGGGCTGGAAAGACCCAGTACTTC | CASSTQGAGKTQYF | 14 | TRBD1 | TRBJ2-5 | NA | TRBV27
TGTGCCAGCTCACTTCCTACAAAAACCGGGACAGTTGCTTTCTTT | CASSLPTKTGTVAFF | 15 | TRBD1 | TRBJ1-1 | NA | TRBV18
TGTGCCAGCAGCGTAGGTCCGGCCGCGAACACCGGGGAGCTGTTTTTT | CASSVGPAANTGELFF | 16 | NA | TRBJ2-2 | NA | TRBV9
TGTGCCAGCAGTCAAGCAGGGTTCTATGGCTACACCTTC | CASSQAGFYGYTF | 13 | NA | TRBJ1-2 | NA | TRBV27
TGTGCCAGCAGCTTAAGGACCTTCAACGAGCAGTACTTC | CASSLRTFNEQYF | 13 | NA | TRBJ2-7 | NA | TRBV11-3
TGTGCCAGCAGTTTAGGGGCCATTGGGGACACTGAAGCTTTCTTT | CASSLGAIGDTEAFF | 15 | NA | TRBJ1-1 | NA | TRBV27
TGTGCCAGCAGTTTGAACCTCTATGGCTACACCTTC | CASSLNLYGYTF | 12 | NA | TRBJ1-2 | few | TRBV6-2/TRBV6-3
TGTGCCAGCAGTTTACGGCCCGCGGGATTCAGCTCCTACGAGCAGTACTTC | CASSLRPAGFSSYEQYF | 17 | NA | TRBJ2-7 | few | TRBV6-2/TRBV6-3
TGTGCCAGCAAAACTAGCGGGAGGGACAGGGTCGAGCAGTACTTC | CASKTSGRDRVEQYF | 15 | TRBD2 | TRBJ2-7 | once | TRBV6-5
TGCGCCAGCAGCTTGGAAGGACGTACCAAAGCTTTCTTT | CASSLEGRTKAFF | 13 | NA | TRBJ1-1 | NA | TRBV5-1